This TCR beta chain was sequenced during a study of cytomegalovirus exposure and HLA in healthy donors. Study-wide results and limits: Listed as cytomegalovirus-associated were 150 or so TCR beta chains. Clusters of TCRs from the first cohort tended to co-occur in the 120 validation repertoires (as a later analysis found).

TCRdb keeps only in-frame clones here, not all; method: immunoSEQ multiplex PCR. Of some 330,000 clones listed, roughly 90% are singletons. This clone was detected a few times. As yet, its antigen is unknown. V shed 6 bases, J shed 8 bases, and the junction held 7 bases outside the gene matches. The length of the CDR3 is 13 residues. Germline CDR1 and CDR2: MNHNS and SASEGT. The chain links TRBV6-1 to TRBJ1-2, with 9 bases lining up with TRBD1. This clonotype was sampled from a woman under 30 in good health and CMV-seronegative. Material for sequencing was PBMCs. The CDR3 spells CASRFRDREGYTF. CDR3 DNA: TGTGCCAGCAGGTTCCGGGACAGGGAAGGCTACACCTTC.